This note documents a single TCR beta chain sequence. The antigen is not known. Only in-frame clones appear in the TCRdb table, and some are missing; sequencing was by immunoSEQ multiplex PCR. The sample lists nearly 750,000 clones; approximately 77% were seen once. Trimming left V 4 bases short and J 0 bases short, with 2 bases between. The germline gives CDR1 WNHNN, CDR2 SYGVQD (reference sequence). The CDR3 sequence is 12 residues long. The data were obtained in a study of shared clonotypes between healthy human individuals. Study findings and constraints: Naive subsets typically showed greater estimated richness than memory subsets. Across four donors, naive CD4 shared roughly 5%, naive CD8 under 4%, memory CD4 roughly 2.2%, memory CD8 around 0.36%. The study found lower generation probabilities in non-shared clonotypes than in those shared by all four donors.

Sequencing input: memory CD4+ T cells sorted from blood. Noted subset: CD45RA-negative fraction. This TCR was recovered from a woman in her twenties or thirties in good health. The V and J genes are TRBV10-1 and TRBJ2-3; D unresolved. CDR3 in amino acids: CASSVSTDTQYF. The CDR3 bases are TGCGCCAGCAGTGTAAGCACAGATACGCAGTATTTT.